This is a list of T cell receptor beta chains from one sample in a study of CD4 and CD8 cells across lung adenocarcinoma regions. TCRdb re-analysed the PCR reads in MiXCR, keeping a single row per CDR3 protein. The sample lists 6,600 or so distinct CDR3 sequences; 40% to 60% were seen once. Sequenced material: CD4+ T cells from the center of a lung tumor. The receptor source for this set is a female donor with lung adenocarcinoma. The CD4 and CD8 labels of this study may be unreliable. The CDR3 runs from the conserved cysteine through the conserved F or W.

V gene,J gene,CDR3 protein
TRBV6-1,TRBJ2-5,CASLLNRVSGETQYF
TRBV25-1,TRBJ2-1,CASSGGWSSYNEQFF
TRBV27,TRBJ2-2,CASSFRGQGRTGELFF
TRBV5-1,.,CGRSLGLAAKNTQYF
TRBV6-1,TRBJ2-5,CASSLTGPELETQSF
TRBV10-2,TRBJ2-2,CASREGLAHTGAQFF
TRBV27,TRBJ2-1,CASSLSAGEAFINEQFF
TRBV10-3,TRBJ2-1,CAIRLAAYNEQFF
TRBV25-1,.,CASSESGGKSSYEQYF
TRBV25-1,TRBJ2-1,CASSVTENEQFF
TRBV6-1,TRBJ2-1,CASSGTGDYNEQFF
TRBV6-2/TRBV6-3,TRBJ2-3,CASSYRGGVNKQYF
TRBV10-2,TRBJ2-1,CASSLSSGDYNEQFF
TRBV27,TRBJ2-2,CASSPGQDPIGNTGELFF
TRBV7-2,TRBJ2-3,CASSPGLLAGDTETQYF
TRBV7-2,TRBJ2-3,CASSSGPGGPRDTQYF
TRBV6-5,.,CASSYDGTGFSSGRPGEQYF
TRBV6-5,TRBJ2-2,CASSYGDSGRTGELFF
TRBV28,TRBJ2-1,CASSLEDSTVQFF
TRBV11-2,TRBJ2-3,CASSPDGATDTQYF
TRBV6-1,TRBJ1-4,CASSEPGQGSTNEKLFF
TRBV6-5,TRBJ2-5,CASSYSGAQETQYF
TRBV25-1,TRBJ2-1,CASSVTANAQYF
TRBV15,TRBJ1-1,CATSRDRTTNTEAFF
TRBV6-1,TRBJ1-2,CASAPVTGTGGFGYTF
TRBV27,TRBJ2-5,CASSFGGPQETQYF
TRBV27,TRBJ2-1,CASSTTGTNEQFF
TRBV7-2,.,CASGLRGQVYEQYF
TRBV11-2,TRBJ2-1,CASSRDRSSYNEQFF
TRBV4-2,TRBJ2-1,CASSQGDYRNNEQFF
TRBV6-4,TRBJ2-3,CASRGTGGGVKETQYF
TRBV12-3/TRBV12-4,TRBJ2-3,CASSYSGGPGDTQYF
TRBV28,TRBJ1-4,CASSEEYNEKLFF
TRBV6-2/TRBV6-3,.,CAGSGARGTDTQYF
TRBV6-5,TRBJ2-1,CASSLGRGSYNEQFF
TRBV6-2/TRBV6-3,TRBJ2-1,CASSSDYSLSSYNEQFF
TRBV7-6,TRBJ2-1,CASSNRDRDVMVSSYNEQFF
TRBV27,TRBJ2-1,CASSPSGHWTRPRNEQFF
TRBV24-1,TRBJ2-1,CATSDRDNEQFF
TRBV7-2,TRBJ2-3,CASSLDPGPTDTQYF
TRBV6-1,TRBJ2-3,CASNGGPNTDTQYF